These T cell receptor beta chains were read from a single sample in a study of beta chain features in type 1 diabetes. Only in-frame clones appear in the TCRdb table, and some are missing; sequencing was by immunoSEQ multiplex PCR. The sample has 500,000 to 650,000 clones, under 15% seen once; the top ten hold 0.095% to 0.15%. Material for sequencing was naive CD4+ T cells from blood. The receptors originated from a man younger than 45 with type 1 diabetes. Both conserved end residues are part of each CDR3. A D gene is named only where the DNA matches it firmly. For some rows the clone size is stated as once, few or many, or as a class when expanded; others skip it.

J gene | V gene | D gene | clone size | CDR3 protein | CDR3 DNA
TRBJ1-2 | TRBV23-1 | NA | few | CASSQSGFGRSNYGYTF | TGCGCCAGCAGTCAATCAGGGTTCGGAAGATCCAACTATGGCTACACCTTC
TRBJ1-5 | TRBV6-1 | NA | NA | CASSAPQGSNQPQHF | TGTGCCAGCAGTGCCCCACAGGGTAGCAATCAGCCCCAGCATTTT
TRBJ2-1 | TRBV5-1 | NA | NA | CASSLSVYEQFF | TGCGCCAGCAGCTTGAGCGTTTATGAGCAGTTCTTC
TRBJ2-2 | TRBV7-2 | NA | NA | CASSFLSGPGELFF | TGTGCCAGCAGCTTTTTATCTGGCCCCGGGGAGCTGTTTTTT
TRBJ2-7 | TRBV20-1 | NA | NA | CSARNNHEQYF | TGCAGTGCTAGAAACAACCACGAGCAGTACTTC
TRBJ1-2 | TRBV27 | NA | few | CASSSAGNYGYTF | TGTGCCAGCAGTTCTGCGGGGAACTATGGCTACACCTTC
TRBJ2-3 | TRBV7-9 | NA | few | CASSPWDGATDTQYF | TGTGCCAGCAGCCCTTGGGACGGCGCCACAGATACGCAGTATTTT
TRBJ1-3 | TRBV25-1 | NA | few | CASNQGEAIYF | TGTGCCAGCAATCAGGGTGAGGCCATATATTTT
TRBJ1-4 | TRBV18 | NA | NA | CASSPGDGEKLFF | TGTGCCAGCTCACCAGGGGACGGTGAAAAACTGTTTTTT
TRBJ1-2 | TRBV7-2 | NA | few | CASSLPGPRTADGYTF | TGTGCCAGCAGCTTGCCGGGACCCCGGACGGCAGATGGCTACACCTTC
TRBJ1-2 | TRBV28 | TRBD1 | NA | CASTLGGGNYGYTF | TGTGCCAGCACCTTAGGGGGCGGTAACTATGGCTACACCTTC
TRBJ2-1 | TRBV7-9 | TRBD1 | NA | CASSLLDRGRNEQFF | TGTGCCAGCAGCTTACTTGACAGGGGGAGGAATGAGCAGTTCTTC
TRBJ2-6 | TRBV29-1 | NA | NA | CSVKVSLSGANVLTF | TGCAGCGTTAAGGTCAGTCTCTCTGGGGCCAACGTCCTGACTTTC
TRBJ2-1 | TRBV4-2 | NA | NA | CASSQVAAGANEQFF | TGTGCCAGCAGCCAAGTGGCGGCGGGGGCGAATGAGCAGTTCTTC
TRBJ2-5 | TRBV21-1 | NA | NA | CASSLRDRGLETQYF | TGTGCCAGCAGCCTTCGGGACAGGGGGTTGGAGACCCAGTACTTC
TRBJ2-5 | TRBV29-1 | TRBD1 | few | CSGTGAETQYF | TGCAGCGGTACAGGGGCGGAGACCCAGTACTTC
TRBJ1-3 | TRBV27 | NA | few | CASSSRNTIYF | TGTGCCAGCAGTTCCCGAAACACCATATATTTT
TRBJ1-5 | TRBV28 | NA | NA | CASSPYREGQPQHF | TGTGCCAGCAGTCCATACAGGGAGGGTCAGCCCCAGCATTTT
TRBJ2-1 | TRBV5-4 | NA | many | CASSTDSWGEFF | TGTGCCAGCAGCACGGACAGTTGGGGAGAGTTCTTC
TRBJ2-5 | TRBV7-2 | NA | NA | CASTDSRGWETQYF | TGTGCCAGCACCGACAGTAGGGGGTGGGAGACCCAGTACTTC